The text below deals with one TCR beta chain. The antigen is unknown. With the Oncomine TCR Beta short-read assay, DNA from cultured CD4+ T cells was sequenced. Via MiXCR, TCRdb re-called the PCR reads, giving one row per CDR3 protein. The sample has about 19,000 distinct CDR3 sequences, approximately 50% seen once. CDR1 and CDR2 (germline): LGHNA, YNFKEQ. CDR3 length: 18 amino acids. V trimming: 1 base; J trimming: 0 bases; junction bases outside the gene matches: 3. Treatment of the sample: roughly 10-day PBMC culture with coronavirus spike peptide pools or control peptides (ViraFEST assay). The source of the sample is a study of vaccination and CD4 T cells after COVID-19. Study details: Post-COVID samples were collected a median approximately 100 days following diagnosis, spanning 35 to 161.

Whole-study findings and limits: Convalescent patients' clones that were vaccine-specific were spike mono-reactive in 304 of 307 cases.

This sample comprised CD4+ T cells from blood, cultured in vitro, obtained before SARS-CoV-2 vaccination. This sequence was found in a human donor who had recovered from COVID-19. The rearrangement uses TRBV4-2 and TRBJ2-3, with TRBD2 matching over 14 bases. The CDR3 DNA sequence: TGTGCCAGCAGCCAAGGACTAGCGGGAGGGCCTAGCACAGATACGCAGTATTTT. It codes for CASSQGLAGGPSTDTQYF.